A few counts support the clone carrying this TCR beta chain. This entry belongs to a study of PD-L1 blockade in urothelial cancer. Turning to the study itself: In the patient group, twenty-five of 29 were males with bladder-origin urothelial cancer. The median T cell count in blood samples was some 140,000. Patients' histories included 0 to 3 prior chemotherapy regimens. Analyzed time points were 3 weeks (second dose) and 6 weeks after therapy began.

The J segment lost 7 bases and the V segment lost 2 bases, leaving 3 bases of the junction unmatched. CDR1 is SGHKS and CDR2 is YYEKEE in the germline V gene (reference sequence). This CDR3 has 13 amino acids. Data came from immunoSEQ multiplex PCR; TCRdb stores just in-frame clones and leaves some out. The table shows 45,000 or so clones, with approximately 85% occurring only once. Time point reported: pretreatment peripheral blood. The rearrangement uses TRBV5-5 and TRBJ2-1; 7 positions match TRBD2. The sample consisted of PBMCs, taken around atezolizumab (anti-PD-L1) treatment. The clonotype was recovered from a man aged 50 to 59 with urothelial cancer. The CDR3 region has the DNA TGTGCCAGCAGCTTCTGGGGGGGTAATGAGCAGTTCTTC. Its translation: CASSFWGGNEQFF.